The 23 T cell receptor beta chains below all came from one sample that was sequenced in a study of vaccination effects on CD4 cells after COVID-19. Antigen specificity for these receptors is unknown. Libraries were prepared by immunoSEQ multiplex PCR; TCRdb keeps only in-frame clonotypes and omits some of them. The data show around 24,000 clones, roughly four fifths seen once. ViraFEST expansion of antigen-specific CD4+ T cells with viral peptide pools preceded sequencing. Subsequent to a culture period of about ten days, CD4+ T cells were isolated. The person's infection with SARS-CoV-2, confirmed by PCR, took place between March and December 2020. The sample was CD4+ T cells from PBMCs cultured with SARS-CoV-2 spike peptides, taken before COVID-19 vaccination. The origin of the receptors is a human donor who had a prior SARS-CoV-2 infection.

V gene TRBV6-5 combines with J gene TRBJ1-6; TRBD1 matches 8 bases. The CDR3 has 14 amino acids. The germline gives CDR1 MNHEY, CDR2 SVGAGI. Germline trimming cut 6 bases from V and 5 bases from J; bases unmatched to any gene: 3. CDR3 protein: CASSRDRHNSPLHF. CDR3 nucleotide sequence: TGTGCCAGCAGCCGGGACAGGCATAATTCACCCCTCCACTTT.

This clone was counted once. V and J are TRBV7-2 and TRBJ2-5, with D possibly TRBD2 on 6 matching bases. This CDR3 contains 15 residues. V was trimmed by 3 bases and J by 5 bases, leaving 16 bases between them. Germline CDR1 reads SGHTA; CDR2 reads FQGNSA. CDR3 residues: CASSFQGGAGETQYF. CDR3 in DNA: TGTGCCAGCAGCTTTCAAGGCGGGGCGGGTGAGACCCAGTACTTC.

The chain employs TRBV5-5 and TRBJ1-6; TRBD1 is a possible D gene (5 bases). CDR1 and CDR2 from the germline V gene are SGHKS and YYEKEE (reference sequence). Trimming shortened V by 1 base and J by 2 bases, and 7 bases separated the two germline ends. This CDR3 contains 15 residues. CDR3 DNA: TGTGCCAGCAGCTTGAGAGGGGCCTATAATTCACCCCTCCACTTT. Translated, it gives CASSLRGAYNSPLHF.

This rearrangement joins TRBV11-2 to TRBJ2-1, with 8 bases matching TRBD2. The CDR3 has 15 residues. Germline lookup yields CDR1 SGHAT and CDR2 FQNNGV. The junction had 7 bases not matched to a gene; V was cut back by 0 bases and J by 9 bases. The CDR3 DNA follows: TGTGCCAGCAGCTTAGAACTGGGACTAGTTGTTGAGCAGTTCTTC. This translates into CASSLELGLVVEQFF.

This clone was recorded only once. V usage is TRBV20-1 and J usage is TRBJ1-2; TRBD1 aligns across 7 bases. The trim removed 7 bases at V and 5 bases at J, leaving 4 bases unmatched. The CDR3 is 11 amino acids. Germline V lookup: CDR1 DFQATT, CDR2 SNEGSKA (reference sequence). CDR3 protein: CSVQGQYGYTF. In DNA form, the CDR3 reads TGCAGTGTACAGGGACAGTATGGCTACACCTTC.

The genes are TRBV29-1 and TRBJ2-5, with 8 bases identical to TRBD1. Germline-derived CDR1 and CDR2 are SQVTM and ANQGSEA. The CDR3 runs 12 residues. V was clipped by 5 bases and J by 4 bases; unmatched bases: 3. The CDR3 sequence: CSVHGQGETQYF. CDR3 in DNA: TGCAGCGTTCACGGACAGGGAGAGACCCAGTACTTC.

This rearrangement joins TRBV11-3 to TRBJ2-4, with D perhaps being TRBD1 or TRBD2 (5 bases each). Trimming removed 6 bases at V and 8 bases at J, with 11 bases between. CDR1 is SGHNT, CDR2 YENEEA, per germline. The CDR3 covers 12 residues. The CDR3 DNA reads TGTGCCAGCAGTTCCGAGGGGTACATTCAGTACTTC. Residues: CASSSEGYIQYF.

This chain links TRBV7-9 with TRBJ2-5; D is possibly TRBD2 (6 bases). Trimming left V 2 bases short and J 5 bases short, with 9 bases between. This CDR3 region has 13 residues. Looked up from germline, CDR1 is SEHNR and CDR2 is FQNEAQ (reference sequence). The DNA of the CDR3 is TGTGCCAGCAGCTTATTCGGGAGTGAGACCCAGTACTTC. Translated: CASSLFGSETQYF.

J is TRBJ2-5 and V is TRBV24-1; D assignment may be TRBD1 or TRBD2 (6 bases each). CDR3 size: 15 residues. CDR1 is KGHDR and CDR2 is SFDVKD in the germline V gene. Trimming took off 2 bases at V and 1 base at J, with 10 bases between the two ends. CDR3 amino acids: CATSDWRDTQETQYF. CDR3 sequence (DNA): TGTGCCACCAGTGATTGGAGGGACACCCAAGAGACCCAGTACTTC.

The chain couples TRBV7-2 to TRBJ2-1; D unresolved. Germline V gives CDR1 SGHTA, CDR2 FQGNSA. The germline V and J ends were trimmed by 0 bases and 3 bases, with 3 bases remaining between them. This CDR3 has 13 residues. The CDR3 reads CASSLALYNEQFF. DNA for the CDR3: TGTGCCAGCAGCTTAGCCCTCTACAATGAGCAGTTCTTC. The variable domain in full, with the rest retrieved from reference TRBV7-2 and TRBJ2-1, is GAGVSQSPSNKVTEKGKDVELRCDPISGHTALYWYRQSLGQGLEFLIYFQGNSAPDKSGLPSDRFSAERTGGSVSTLTIQRTQQEDSAVYLCASSLALYNEQFFGPGTRLTVL.

This rearrangement joins TRBV4-3 to TRBJ2-1; 12 positions match TRBD2. Germline assignment: CDR1 LGHNA and CDR2 YSLEER. The CDR3 sequence is 18 residues long. J gave up 8 bases and V 4 bases, and 15 bases lay outside the gene matches. The CDR3 spells CASSRETSGSRDWDEQFF. Here the CDR3 DNA reads TGCGCCAGCAGCCGGGAGACTAGCGGGAGCAGGGATTGGGATGAGCAGTTCTTC.

The genes are TRBV9 and TRBJ2-6; D gene ambiguous. The CDR3 runs to 14 residues. Germline CDR1 reads SGDLS; CDR2 reads YYNGEE. The V gene lost 2 bases and the J gene lost 5 bases, with 8 bases spanning the gap. CDR3 amino acids: CASSVSRRANVLTF. CDR3 DNA: TGTGCCAGCAGCGTTTCGAGGAGGGCCAACGTCCTGACTTTC.

The chain couples TRBV5-1 to TRBJ1-3; 9 nucleotides agree with TRBD1. V shed 5 bases and J 0 bases; nucleotides not matched to a gene: 6. This CDR3 contains 16 residues. CDR1 SGHRS and CDR2 YFSETQ come from the germline V gene. The CDR3 sequence: CASSAGQGHSGNTIYF. CDR3 sequence (DNA): TGCGCCAGCAGTGCGGGACAGGGCCACTCTGGAAACACCATATATTTT. Combining the CDR3 with reference TRBV5-1 and TRBJ1-3 gives the whole variable domain KAGVTQTPRYLIKTRGQQVTLSCSPISGHRSVSWYQQTPGQGLQFLFEYFSETQRNKGNFPGRFSGRQFSNSRSEMNVSTLELGDSALYLCASSAGQGHSGNTIYFGEGSWLTVV.

In its sample, this clone was seen once. The chain recombines TRBV2 with TRBJ2-1; 11 positions match TRBD2. Germline V CDR1 and CDR2: SNHLY, FYNNEI. The junction had 5 bases not matched to a gene; V was cut back by 6 bases and J by 4 bases. This CDR3 region has 15 residues. The CDR3 DNA reads TGTGCCAGCAGCGCTACTAGCGGGAGTTACAATGAGCAGTTCTTC. Its protein product is CASSATSGSYNEQFF.

The table lists this clone with a few counts. This chain uses TRBV2 with TRBJ1-4; D is ambiguous. V lost 5 bases and J lost 7, with 17 bases in between. The CDR3 loop spans 15 amino acids. Germline V lookup: CDR1 SNHLY, CDR2 FYNNEI. This CDR3 reads CASSPGRVDGEKLFF. The CDR3 DNA sequence: TGTGCCAGCAGTCCAGGACGAGTTGATGGTGAAAAACTGTTTTTT.

The gene calls are TRBV11-3 and TRBJ2-4, with D unresolved. V lost 0 bases to trimming and J lost 3 bases, with 6 bases between them. This CDR3 has 14 amino acids. Germline V gene lookup returns CDR1 SGHNT and CDR2 YENEEA. CDR3 region: CASSLEGYKNIQYF. Here the CDR3 DNA reads TGTGCCAGCAGCTTAGAAGGGTACAAAAACATTCAGTACTTC.

The J gene is TRBJ1-2, the V gene TRBV10-3, with TRBD1 matching over 8 bases. Germline CDR1 is ENHRY and CDR2 is SYGVKD. V was clipped by 0 bases and J by 0 bases; unmatched bases: 15. The CDR3 is made up of 20 amino acids. CDR3 loop: CAISESTDRVNRSPNYGYTF. Written as DNA, the CDR3 is TGTGCCATCAGTGAGTCGACGGACAGGGTGAACAGGTCACCTAACTATGGCTACACCTTC.

The rearrangement uses TRBV6-5 and TRBJ2-1, with TRBD1 matching 7 bases. Unmatched junction bases numbered 9, after V lost 5 bases and J lost 11 bases. This CDR3 contains 13 residues. Germline V gene data show CDR1 as MNHEY and CDR2 as SVGAGI. The CDR3 sequence is CASSHPTGRKQFF. As DNA, the CDR3 is TGTGCCAGCAGTCACCCGACAGGGCGTAAGCAGTTCTTC.

V gene TRBV18 combines with J gene TRBJ1-1; 7 bases map to TRBD1. Germline CDR1 KGHSH, CDR2 LQKENI. This CDR3 contains 14 residues. V lost 3 bases, J lost 7 bases, and 8 bases stayed unmatched. CDR3 bases: TGTGCCAGCTCACCGACTACAGGGGTTGGTGAAGCTTTCTTT. Protein: CASSPTTGVGEAFF.

This chain connects TRBV4-1 to TRBJ1-2; D unclear. CDR1 and CDR2 (germline): MGHRA, YSYEKL. This CDR3 contains 13 residues. Trimming cost V 0 bases and J 0 bases, with 2 bases left between them. The CDR3 is CASSQDTNYGYTF. CDR3 nucleotides: TGCGCCAGCAGCCAAGACACTAACTATGGCTACACCTTC.

In this sample, this clone turned up a few times. This chain uses TRBV5-1 with TRBJ1-6, with TRBD1 identical over 8 bases. CDR1 is SGHRS, CDR2 YFSETQ, per germline. CDR3 length equals 14 residues. The V and J ends lost 3 bases and 9 bases, in that order; junction bases with no gene match: 5. CDR3 coding DNA: TGCGCCAGCAGCTCCAGACAGGGGAGTTCACCCCTCCACTTT. Its protein product is CASSSRQGSSPLHF.

This rearrangement joins TRBV9 to TRBJ2-3; D uncertain. V was trimmed by 1 base and J by 0 bases, leaving 15 bases between them. Germline V lookup: CDR1 SGDLS, CDR2 YYNGEE. The CDR3 covers 17 residues. In DNA, the CDR3 is TGTGCCAGCAGCGTATTAGGGAACCCAACTAGCACAGATACGCAGTATTTT. It specifies CASSVLGNPTSTDTQYF.

The V gene is TRBV2, the J gene TRBJ2-1; D may be TRBD1 or TRBD2 (5 bases each). The V gene lost 8 bases and the J gene lost 0 bases, with 14 bases spanning the gap. There are 15 residues in the CDR3. Germline CDR1 is SNHLY and CDR2 is FYNNEI. CDR3 loop: CASAEDNSSYNEQFF. The CDR3 nucleotides read TGTGCCAGCGCGGAGGACAATAGCTCCTACAATGAGCAGTTCTTC.